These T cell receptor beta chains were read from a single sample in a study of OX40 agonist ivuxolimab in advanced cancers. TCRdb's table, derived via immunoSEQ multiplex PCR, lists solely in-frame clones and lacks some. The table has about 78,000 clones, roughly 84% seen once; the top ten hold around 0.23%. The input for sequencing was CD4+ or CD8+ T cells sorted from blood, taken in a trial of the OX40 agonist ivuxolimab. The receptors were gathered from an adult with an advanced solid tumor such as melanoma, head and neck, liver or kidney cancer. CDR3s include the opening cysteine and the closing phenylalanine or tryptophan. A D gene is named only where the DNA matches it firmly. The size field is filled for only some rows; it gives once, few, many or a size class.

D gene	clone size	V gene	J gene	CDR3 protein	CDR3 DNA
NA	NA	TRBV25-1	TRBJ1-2	CASSEYSQGSGYTF	TGTGCCAGCAGTGAATATTCCCAGGGGAGTGGCTACACCTTC
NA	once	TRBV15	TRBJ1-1	CATSGIMNTEAFF	TGTGCCACCAGCGGGATTATGAACACTGAAGCTTTCTTT
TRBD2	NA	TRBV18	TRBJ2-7	CASSPPGLAGVEQYF	TGTGCCAGCTCACCCCCGGGACTAGCGGGAGTTGAGCAGTACTTC
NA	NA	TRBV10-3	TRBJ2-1	CAIRKDLMTYNEQFF	TGTGCCATCAGAAAAGACCTGATGACCTACAATGAGCAGTTCTTC
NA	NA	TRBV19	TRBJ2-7	CASSPPLGTAEQYF	TGTGCCAGTAGTCCCCCCCTCGGGACGGCCGAGCAGTACTTC
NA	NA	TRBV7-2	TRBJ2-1	CASSSRDGPLYNEQFF	TGTGCCAGCAGCTCCCGTGACGGGCCACTCTACAATGAGCAGTTCTTC
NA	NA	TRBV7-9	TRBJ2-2	CASSLLGTGELFF	TGTGCCAGCAGCTTATTAGGAACCGGGGAGCTGTTTTTT
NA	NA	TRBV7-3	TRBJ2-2	CASSLDLTGELFF	TGTGCCAGCAGCTTAGATTTGACCGGGGAGCTGTTTTTT
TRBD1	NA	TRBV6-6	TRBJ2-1	CASRGQGIYNEQFF	TGTGCCAGCAGGGGACAGGGTATTTACAATGAGCAGTTCTTC
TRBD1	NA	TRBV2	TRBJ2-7	CASRPGQGGHEQYF	TGTGCCAGCAGGCCGGGACAGGGCGGCCACGAGCAGTACTTC
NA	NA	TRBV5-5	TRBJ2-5	CASSFRRGPPQETQYF	TGTGCCAGCAGCTTCCGGCGGGGGCCCCCTCAAGAGACCCAGTACTTC
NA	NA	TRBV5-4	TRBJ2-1	CASSQEGRATNEQFF	TGTGCCAGCAGCCAAGAGGGCAGGGCAACGAATGAGCAGTTCTTC
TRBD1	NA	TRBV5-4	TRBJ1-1	CASSANRGGGTEAFF	TGTGCCAGCAGCGCAAACAGGGGCGGTGGCACTGAAGCTTTCTTT
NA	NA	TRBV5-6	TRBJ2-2	CASSFQGRTGELFF	TGTGCCAGCAGTTTCCAGGGGCGCACCGGGGAGCTGTTTTTT
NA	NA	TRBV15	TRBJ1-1	CATSRDRRNTEAFF	TGTGCCACCAGCAGAGATCGCAGGAACACTGAAGCTTTCTTT
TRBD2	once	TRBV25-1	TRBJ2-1	CASSPSGEAYNEQFF	TGTGCCAGCAGTCCGAGCGGGGAAGCATACAATGAGCAGTTCTTC
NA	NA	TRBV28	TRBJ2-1	CASSLRRDEQFF	TGTGCCAGCAGTTTAAGGCGGGATGAGCAGTTCTTC
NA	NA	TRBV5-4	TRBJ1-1	CASSPWTLGANTEAFF	TGTGCCAGCAGCCCCTGGACCCTGGGAGCGAACACTGAAGCTTTCTTT
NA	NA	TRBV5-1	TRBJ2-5	CASSSTATKQETQYF	TGCGCCAGCAGCTCGACAGCCACAAAACAAGAGACCCAGTACTTC
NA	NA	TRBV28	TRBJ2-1	CASSFVRPPHEQFF	TGTGCCAGCAGTTTCGTGCGGCCCCCCCATGAGCAGTTCTTC
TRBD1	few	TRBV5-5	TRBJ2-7	CASRSPGQSYEQYF	TGTGCCAGCAGATCCCCGGGACAGAGCTACGAGCAGTACTTC
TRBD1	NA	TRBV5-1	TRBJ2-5	CASSLAPTGGAETQYF	TGCGCCAGCAGCTTGGCCCCGACAGGGGGTGCGGAGACCCAGTACTTC
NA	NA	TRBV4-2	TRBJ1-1	CASSQDNRQNTEAFF	TGTGCCAGCAGCCAAGATAACAGGCAGAACACTGAAGCTTTCTTT
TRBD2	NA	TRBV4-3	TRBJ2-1	CASSQDIAGVYNEQFF	TGCGCCAGCAGCCAAGATATAGCGGGAGTCTACAATGAGCAGTTCTTC
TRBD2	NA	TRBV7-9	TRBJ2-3	CASSSIAGGPDTQYF	TGTGCCAGCAGCTCCATAGCGGGAGGACCAGATACGCAGTATTTT
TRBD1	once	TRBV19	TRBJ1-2	CASSRTGDYGYTF	TGTGCCAGTAGTAGGACAGGGGACTATGGCTACACCTTC
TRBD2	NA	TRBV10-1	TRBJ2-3	CASSPSGSPLVF	TGCGCCAGCAGCCCTAGCGGATCACCCTTGGTATTT
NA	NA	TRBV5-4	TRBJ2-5	CASSPDIMKETQYF	TGTGCCAGCAGCCCGGACATTATGAAAGAGACCCAGTACTTC
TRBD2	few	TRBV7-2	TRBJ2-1	CASSQWLPGLAGSGEQFF	TGTGCCAGCAGCCAGTGGCTACCGGGACTAGCGGGATCGGGTGAGCAGTTCTTC
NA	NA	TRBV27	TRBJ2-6	CASTGLSGANVLTF	TGTGCCAGTACTGGACTCTCTGGGGCCAACGTCCTGACTTTC
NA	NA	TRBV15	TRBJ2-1	CATSRGGRGSDEQFF	TGTGCCACCAGCAGAGGTGGAAGGGGTAGCGATGAGCAGTTCTTC
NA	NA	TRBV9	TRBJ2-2	CASSADLTTGELFF	TGTGCCAGCAGCGCCGATCTTACCACCGGGGAGCTGTTTTTT
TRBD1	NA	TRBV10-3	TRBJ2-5	CAISVGTGEETQYF	TGTGCCATCAGTGTCGGGACAGGAGAAGAGACCCAGTACTTC
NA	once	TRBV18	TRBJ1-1	CASSHGWNTEAFF	TGTGCCAGCTCACATGGGTGGAACACTGAAGCTTTCTTT
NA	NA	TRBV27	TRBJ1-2	CASSFRGSGYTF	TGTGCCAGCAGTTTCAGGGGCAGTGGCTACACCTTC
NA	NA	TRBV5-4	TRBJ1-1	CASSAGWETEAFF	TGTGCCAGCAGCGCGGGTTGGGAGACTGAAGCTTTCTTT
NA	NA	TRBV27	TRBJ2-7	CATRRLQGFYEQYF	TGTGCCACCCGAAGGCTGCAGGGGTTCTACGAGCAGTACTTC
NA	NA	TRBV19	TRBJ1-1	CASSRGGSNTEAFF	TGTGCCAGTAGTAGGGGGGGGAGCAACACTGAAGCTTTCTTT
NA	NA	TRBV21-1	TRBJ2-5	CASSKVSSGRAGETQYF	TGTGCCAGCAGCAAAGTGTCCAGCGGGAGGGCTGGGGAGACCCAGTACTTC
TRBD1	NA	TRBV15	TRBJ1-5	CATSRGTGNQPQHF	TGTGCCACCAGCCGTGGGACAGGGAATCAGCCCCAGCATTTT
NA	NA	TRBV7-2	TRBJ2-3	CASSFYGTSTDTQYF	TGTGCCAGCAGCTTTTACGGGACTAGCACAGATACGCAGTATTTT
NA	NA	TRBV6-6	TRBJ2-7	CASSPGPNYEQYF	TGTGCCAGCAGCCCCGGGCCGAACTACGAGCAGTACTTC
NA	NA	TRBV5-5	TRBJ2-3	CASSLRTDTQYF	TGTGCCAGCAGCTTACGCACAGATACGCAGTATTTT
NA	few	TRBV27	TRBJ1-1	CASSTLPISEAFF	TGTGCCAGCAGTACCCTACCAATAAGTGAAGCTTTCTTT
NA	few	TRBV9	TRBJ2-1	CASSVGPGVVGDEQFF	TGTGCCAGCAGCGTAGGCCCGGGGGTGGTAGGGGATGAGCAGTTCTTC
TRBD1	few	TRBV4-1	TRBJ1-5	CASSQVPMRGPQPQHF	TGCGCCAGCAGCCAAGTACCGATGAGGGGGCCCCAGCCCCAGCATTTT
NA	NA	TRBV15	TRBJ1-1	CATSFVGGTVSTEAFF	TGTGCCACCAGCTTTGTAGGGGGTACGGTCTCCACTGAAGCTTTCTTT
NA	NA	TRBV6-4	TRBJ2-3	CASSRGLTDTQYF	TGTGCCAGCAGCAGGGGACTGACAGATACGCAGTATTTT
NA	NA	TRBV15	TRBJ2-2	CATSRDRGKGANTGELFF	TGTGCCACCAGCAGAGATAGGGGGAAGGGGGCGAACACCGGGGAGCTGTTTTTT
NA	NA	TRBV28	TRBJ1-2	CASSSAASSGAYGYTF	TGTGCCAGCAGTTCGGCAGCATCCTCCGGGGCCTATGGCTACACCTTC
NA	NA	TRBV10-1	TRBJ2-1	CASSEGSLAGEQFF	TGCGCCAGCAGTGAGGGATCCCTAGCTGGTGAGCAGTTCTTC
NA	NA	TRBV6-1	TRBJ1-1	CASTTNLDRNTEAFF	TGTGCCAGCACCACAAACCTCGACAGGAACACTGAAGCTTTCTTT
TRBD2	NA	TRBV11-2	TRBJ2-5	CASSLGTSGRRETQYF	TGTGCCAGCAGCTTAGGGACTAGCGGGAGGCGCGAGACCCAGTACTTC